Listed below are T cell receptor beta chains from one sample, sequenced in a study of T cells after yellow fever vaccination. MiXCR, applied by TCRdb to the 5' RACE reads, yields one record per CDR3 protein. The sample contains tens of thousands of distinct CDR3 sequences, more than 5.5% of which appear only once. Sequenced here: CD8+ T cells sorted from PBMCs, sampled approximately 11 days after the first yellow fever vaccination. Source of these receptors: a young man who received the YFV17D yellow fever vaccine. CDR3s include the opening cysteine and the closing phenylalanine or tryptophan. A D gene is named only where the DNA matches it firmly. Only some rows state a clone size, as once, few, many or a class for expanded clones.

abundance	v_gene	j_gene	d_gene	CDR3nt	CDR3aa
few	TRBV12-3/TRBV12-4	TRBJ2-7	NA	TGTGCCAGCAGTTTCCAGGGGAATTGGAACTACGAGCAGTACTTC	CASSFQGNWNYEQYF
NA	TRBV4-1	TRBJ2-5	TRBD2	TGCGCCAGCAGCCCTCGACTAGCGGCCGGGGAGACCCAGTACTTC	CASSPRLAAGETQYF
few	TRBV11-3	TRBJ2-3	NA	TGTGCCAGCAGTCCGAGCCAGGTTAGCACAGATACGCAGTATTTT	CASSPSQVSTDTQYF
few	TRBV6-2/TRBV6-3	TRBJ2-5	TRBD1	TGTGCCAGCAGTTACGCCGGGACAGGGAGGGAGACCCAGTACTTC	CASSYAGTGRETQYF
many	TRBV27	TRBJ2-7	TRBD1	TGTGCCAGCAGTCAGACAGGGGCCTACGAGCAGTACTTC	CASSQTGAYEQYF
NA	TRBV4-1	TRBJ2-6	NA	TGCGCCAGCAGCCTAACTGCAGGGCGCTCTGGGGCCAACGTCCTGACTTTC	CASSLTAGRSGANVLTF
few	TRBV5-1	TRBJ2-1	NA	TGCGCCAGCAGCCTCCGGGACGGCCACCTGAGCTCCTACAATGAGCAGTTCTTC	CASSLRDGHLSSYNEQFF
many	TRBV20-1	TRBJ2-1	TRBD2	TGCAGTGTTCCCGGGACTAGTGATTACAATGAGCAGTTCTTC	CSVPGTSDYNEQFF
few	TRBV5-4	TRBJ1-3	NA	TGTGCCAGCAGCCCCGGACAGAGTTCTGGAAACACCATATATTTT	CASSPGQSSGNTIYF
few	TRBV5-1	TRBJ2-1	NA	TGCGCCAGCAGCTTGGATTTCGGGGGTTCCTACAATGAGCAGTTCTTC	CASSLDFGGSYNEQFF
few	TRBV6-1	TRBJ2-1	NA	TGTGCCAGCAGCCAAGAGGGGGGCTCCTACAATGAGCAGTTCTTC	CASSQEGGSYNEQFF